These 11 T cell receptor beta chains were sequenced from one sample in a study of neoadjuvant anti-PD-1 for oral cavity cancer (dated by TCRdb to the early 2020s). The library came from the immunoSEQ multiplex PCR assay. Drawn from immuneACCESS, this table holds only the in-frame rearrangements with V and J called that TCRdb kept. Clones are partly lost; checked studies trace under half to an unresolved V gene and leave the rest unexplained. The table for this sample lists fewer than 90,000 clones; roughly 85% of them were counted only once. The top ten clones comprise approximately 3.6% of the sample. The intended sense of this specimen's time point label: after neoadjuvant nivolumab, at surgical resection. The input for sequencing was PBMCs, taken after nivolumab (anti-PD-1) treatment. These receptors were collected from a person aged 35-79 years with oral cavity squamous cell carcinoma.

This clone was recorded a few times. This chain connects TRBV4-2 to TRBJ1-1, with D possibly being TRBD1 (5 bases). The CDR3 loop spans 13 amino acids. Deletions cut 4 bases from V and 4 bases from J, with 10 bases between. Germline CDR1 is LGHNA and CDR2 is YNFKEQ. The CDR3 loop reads CASSLTGGTEAFF. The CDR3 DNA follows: TGTGCCAGCAGCCTCACAGGAGGCACTGAAGCTTTCTTT.

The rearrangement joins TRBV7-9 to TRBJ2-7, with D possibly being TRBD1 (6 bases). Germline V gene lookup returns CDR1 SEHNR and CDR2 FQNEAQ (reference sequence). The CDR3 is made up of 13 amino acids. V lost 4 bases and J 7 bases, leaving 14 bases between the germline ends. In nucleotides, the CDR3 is TGTGCCAGCAGCTGGACAGTGACTAAAGAGCAGTACTTC. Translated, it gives CASSWTVTKEQYF.

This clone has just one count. In nucleotides, the CDR3 is TGTGCCAGCAGCCCCTACGGACAGGTCGGCACCGGGGAGCTGTTTTTT. Its translation is CASSPYGQVGTGELFF. The V call is TRBV9, the J call TRBJ2-2; 7 bases match TRBD1. This CDR3 has 16 amino acids. Germline CDR1 SGDLS, CDR2 YYNGEE. V was clipped by 4 bases and J by 4 bases; unmatched bases: 10. The variable domain in full, with the rest retrieved from reference TRBV9 and TRBJ2-2, is DSGVTQTPKHLITATGQRVTLRCSPRSGDLSVYWYQQSLDQGLQFLIQYYNGEERAKGNILERFSAQQFPDLHSELNLSSLELGDSALYFCASSPYGQVGTGELFFGEGSRLTVL.

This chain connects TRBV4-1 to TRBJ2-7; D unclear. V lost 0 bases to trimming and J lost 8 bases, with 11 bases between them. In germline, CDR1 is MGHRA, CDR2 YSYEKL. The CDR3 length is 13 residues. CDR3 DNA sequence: TGCGCCAGCAGCCAAGAAGGCTCCGGAAAGCAGTACTTC. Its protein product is CASSQEGSGKQYF.

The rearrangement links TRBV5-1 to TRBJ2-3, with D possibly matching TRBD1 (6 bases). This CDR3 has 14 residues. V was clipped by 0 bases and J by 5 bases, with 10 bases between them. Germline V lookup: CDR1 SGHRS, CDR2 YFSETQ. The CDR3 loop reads CASSLAAGVDTQYF. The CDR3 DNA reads TGCGCCAGCAGCTTGGCCGCAGGGGTAGATACGCAGTATTTT.

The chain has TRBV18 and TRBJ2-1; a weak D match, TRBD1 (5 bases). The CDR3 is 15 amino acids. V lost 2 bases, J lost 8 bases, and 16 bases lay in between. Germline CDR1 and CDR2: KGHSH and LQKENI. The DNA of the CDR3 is TGTGCCAGCTCACCAAGAACAGGTTGGGATTATGAGCAGTTCTTC. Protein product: CASSPRTGWDYEQFF.

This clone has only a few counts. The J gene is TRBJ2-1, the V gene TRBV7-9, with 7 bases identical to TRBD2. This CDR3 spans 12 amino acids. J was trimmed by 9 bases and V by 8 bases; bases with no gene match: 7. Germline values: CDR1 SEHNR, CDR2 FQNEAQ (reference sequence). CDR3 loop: CASSAGVGEQFF. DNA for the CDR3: TGTGCCAGCTCGGCGGGAGTTGGTGAGCAGTTCTTC.

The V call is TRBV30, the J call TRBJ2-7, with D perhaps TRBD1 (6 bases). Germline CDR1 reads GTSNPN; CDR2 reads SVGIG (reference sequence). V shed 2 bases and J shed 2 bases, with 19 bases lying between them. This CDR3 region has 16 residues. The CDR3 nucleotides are TGTGCCTGGAGTCTAAGGGGGAGTGGGGTTACCTACGAGCAGTACTTC. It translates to CAWSLRGSGVTYEQYF.

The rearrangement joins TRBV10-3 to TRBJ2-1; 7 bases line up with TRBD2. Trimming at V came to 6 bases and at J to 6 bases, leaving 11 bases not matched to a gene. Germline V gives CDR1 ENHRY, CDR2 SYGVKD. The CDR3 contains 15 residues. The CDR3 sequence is CAIRASGTTANEQFF. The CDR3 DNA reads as TGTGCCATCAGGGCTAGCGGTACCACGGCCAATGAGCAGTTCTTC.

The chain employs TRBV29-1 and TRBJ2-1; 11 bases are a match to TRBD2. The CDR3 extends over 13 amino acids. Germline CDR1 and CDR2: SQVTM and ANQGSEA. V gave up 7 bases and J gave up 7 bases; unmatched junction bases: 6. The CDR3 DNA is TGCAGCGCGGGACTAGCGGAGAGGAATGAGCAGTTCTTC. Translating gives CSAGLAERNEQFF.

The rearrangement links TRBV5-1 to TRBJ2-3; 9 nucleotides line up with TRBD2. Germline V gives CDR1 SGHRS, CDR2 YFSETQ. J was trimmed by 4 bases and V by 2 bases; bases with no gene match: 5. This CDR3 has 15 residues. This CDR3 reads CASSFVAGVPDTQYF. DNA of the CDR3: TGCGCCAGCAGCTTTGTAGCGGGAGTACCAGATACGCAGTATTTT.